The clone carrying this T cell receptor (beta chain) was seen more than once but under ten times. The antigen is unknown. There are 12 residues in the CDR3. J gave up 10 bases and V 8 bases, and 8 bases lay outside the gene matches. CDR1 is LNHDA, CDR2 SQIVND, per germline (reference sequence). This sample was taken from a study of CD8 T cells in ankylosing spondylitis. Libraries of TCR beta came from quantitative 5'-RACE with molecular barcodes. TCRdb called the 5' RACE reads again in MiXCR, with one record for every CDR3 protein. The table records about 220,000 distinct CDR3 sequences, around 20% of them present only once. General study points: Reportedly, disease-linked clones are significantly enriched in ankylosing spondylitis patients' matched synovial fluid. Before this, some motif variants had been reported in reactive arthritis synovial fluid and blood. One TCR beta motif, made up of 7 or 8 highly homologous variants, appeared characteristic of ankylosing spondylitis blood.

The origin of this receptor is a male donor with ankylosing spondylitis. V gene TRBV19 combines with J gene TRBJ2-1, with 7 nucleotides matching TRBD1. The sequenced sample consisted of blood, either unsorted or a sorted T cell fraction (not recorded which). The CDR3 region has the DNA TGTGCCAGTGCCCAGGGGGTAGGGGAGCAGTTCTTC. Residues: CASAQGVGEQFF.